This TCR beta chain was observed in a study of T cell changes during pregnancy in multiple sclerosis. Method: immunoSEQ multiplex PCR; TCRdb's copy keeps in-frame clones and lacks some. The sample shows tens of thousands of clones, roughly 87% of them seen only once. The CDR3 sequence is 18 residues long. Germline V gives CDR1 ENHRY, CDR2 SYGVKD. Trimming at V came to 2 bases and at J to 0 bases, leaving 13 bases not matched to a gene. The specimen was CD8+ T cells from peripheral blood mononuclear cells, collected in the second trimester of pregnancy. The chain employs TRBV10-3 and TRBJ2-7; 7 bases are a match to TRBD1. The origin of this receptor is a female donor with multiple sclerosis, enrolled in a pregnancy study. CDR3 sequence (DNA): TGTGCCATCAGTGAGCCCCGGGACAGAGAATCGAGCTCCTACGAGCAGTACTTC. Encoded protein: CAISEPRDRESSSYEQYF.